The next 26 T cell receptor beta chains were all read from a single sample in a study of blood T cell repertoires in COVID-19. Method: immunoSEQ multiplex PCR; TCRdb's copy keeps in-frame clones and lacks some. The table has 250,000 to 350,000 clones, about 82% seen once. The sequenced sample was peripheral blood. These receptors were collected from a woman aged 45-65 years with active or convalescent COVID-19.

The V gene is TRBV12-3 or TRBV12-4, the J gene TRBJ2-7; no reliable D call. Deletions cut 3 bases from V and 0 bases from J, with 3 bases between. The CDR3 loop spans 12 amino acids. The CDR3 reads CASSFVSYEQYF. DNA for the CDR3: TGTGCCAGCAGTTTCGTCTCCTACGAGCAGTACTTC.

V is TRBV9 and J is TRBJ2-7; 9 bases map to TRBD2. CDR3 length: 14 amino acids. The germline CDR1 and CDR2 sequences are SGDLS and YYNGEE. Trimming removed 0 bases from V and 3 bases from J; junction bases left unmatched: 1. The CDR3 DNA reads TGTGCCAGCAGCGTAGGACTAGCGGTCTACGAGCAGTACTTC. This codes for CASSVGLAVYEQYF.

The CDR3 spells CASSFMGGTTEAFF. In nucleotides, the CDR3 is TGTGCCAGCAGTTTCATGGGGGGGACTACTGAAGCTTTCTTT. The chain carries TRBV27 and TRBJ1-1; weak D call: TRBD1 (5 bases). Germline V lookup: CDR1 MNHEY, CDR2 SMNVEV (reference sequence). V lost 3 bases and J lost 5, with 13 bases in between. This CDR3 is built from 14 residues.

The CDR3: CAWSGKFGREGRAETQYF. CDR3 DNA sequence: TGTGCCTGGAGTGGAAAGTTCGGGCGGGAGGGCCGAGCGGAGACCCAGTACTTC. The V call is TRBV30, the J call TRBJ2-5; 9 nucleotides line up with TRBD2. The CDR3 is made up of 18 amino acids. CDR1 GTSNPN and CDR2 SVGIG come from the germline V gene (reference sequence). V dropped 1 base and J dropped 5; count of bases not matched to a gene: 17.

This rearrangement joins TRBV15 to TRBJ2-7; weak D call: TRBD1 (6 bases). Trimming took off 3 bases at V and 6 bases at J, with 15 bases between the two ends. Germline loops: CDR1 LNHNV, CDR2 YYDKDF (reference sequence). The CDR3 runs 14 residues. The CDR3 DNA reads TGTGCCACCAGCAGTAATGGGGGCCTCGGCGAGCAGTACTTC. It codes for CATSSNGGLGEQYF.

The V gene is TRBV6-5, the J gene TRBJ2-1, with a possible D match to TRBD1 (7 bases). This CDR3 is built from 15 residues. V lost 5 bases and J 3 bases, leaving 14 bases between the germline ends. The V gene's germline CDR1 is MNHEY and CDR2 SVGAGI. The DNA of the CDR3 is TGTGCCAGCAGTATCACAGGGGACTTCTACAATGAGCAGTTCTTC. Residues: CASSITGDFYNEQFF.

The chain carries TRBV10-1 and TRBJ2-3; TRBD2 agrees at 10 bases. V lost 3 bases to trimming and J lost 1 base; unmatched junction nucleotides: 13. CDR1 is WNHNN, CDR2 SYGVQD, per germline (reference sequence). The CDR3 runs to 19 residues. In DNA form, the CDR3 reads TGCGCCAGCAGTGAAAGCCCCAGCGGGAGGGCTCAAGGCACAGATACGCAGTATTTT. It is translated as CASSESPSGRAQGTDTQYF.

The chain employs TRBV9 and TRBJ2-6; D is uncertain. CDR3 length: 15 residues. Trimming removed 4 bases at V and 3 bases at J, with 11 bases between. Looked up from germline, CDR1 is SGDLS and CDR2 is YYNGEE. The CDR3 coding sequence is TGTGCCAGCAGCCCCGAGCAAATTGGGGCCAACGTCCTGACTTTC. The encoded protein is CASSPEQIGANVLTF.

The table lists this clone with a count of one. This chain links TRBV2 with TRBJ2-1; 10 bases fit TRBD1. This CDR3 region has 15 residues. V lost 6 bases and J lost 0; bases outside the gene matches: 2. CDR1 SNHLY and CDR2 FYNNEI come from the germline V gene. CDR3 sequence (DNA): TGTGCCAGCAGGGGGGACAGGGGCTCCTACAATGAGCAGTTCTTC. Its protein product is CASRGDRGSYNEQFF.

This clone was counted between two and nine times. V usage is TRBV11-2 and J usage is TRBJ2-3; D uncertain. Trimming removed 6 bases at V and 5 bases at J, with 6 bases between. Germline CDR1 reads SGHAT; CDR2 reads FQNNGV. CDR3 length: 11 amino acids. The CDR3 protein is CASSSLDTQYF. In DNA form, the CDR3 reads TGTGCCAGCAGTTCGTTAGATACGCAGTATTTT.

The rearrangement uses TRBV5-1 and TRBJ1-4, with TRBD1 as a possible D gene (6 bases). The V end lost 5 bases, the J end lost 5 bases, and 22 bases lay between the germline ends. This CDR3 is built from 17 residues. Germline assignment: CDR1 SGHRS and CDR2 YFSETQ. The CDR3 DNA reads as TGCGCCAGCAGACCAACAGGGCAAACGGGCCCCAATGAAAAACTGTTTTTT. Its protein is CASRPTGQTGPNEKLFF.

This chain links TRBV6-6 with TRBJ2-2, with 7 bases that match TRBD1. Germline values: CDR1 MNHNY, CDR2 SVGAGI (reference sequence). The CDR3 totals 15 residues. Trimming cost V 4 bases and J 4 bases; bases outside gene matches: 6. CDR3 protein: CASSSGQTLTGELFF. The CDR3 nucleotides are TGTGCCAGCAGTTCGGGACAGACACTCACCGGGGAGCTGTTTTTT.

This rearrangement joins TRBV5-6 to TRBJ1-1; tentatively, D is TRBD1 (5 bases). Trimming took 1 base from V and 4 from J, leaving 17 bases between them. Per the germline V gene, CDR1 is SGHDT and CDR2 is YYEEEE. This CDR3 is built from 16 residues. CDR3 amino acids: CASSLRPRTRLTEAFF. The DNA of the CDR3 is TGTGCCAGCAGCTTGCGTCCGCGGACAAGGCTCACTGAAGCTTTCTTT.

The rearrangement joins TRBV5-1 to TRBJ2-3, with 10 bases fitting TRBD2. The germline gives CDR1 SGHRS, CDR2 YFSETQ. CDR3 length equals 17 residues. V lost 3 bases, J lost 6 bases, and 13 bases stayed unmatched. The CDR3 spells CASSSAPLAGVGDTQYF. In DNA form, the CDR3 reads TGCGCCAGCAGCTCCGCCCCTCTAGCGGGAGTAGGTGATACGCAGTATTTT.

Only one count was recorded for this clone. The gene calls are TRBV7-9 and TRBJ2-1, with D perhaps matching TRBD1 (6 bases). V was cut by 3 bases and J by 0 bases, with 9 bases left in between. The germline V gene encodes CDR1 SEHNR and CDR2 FQNEAQ (reference sequence). The CDR3 extends over 15 amino acids. The DNA of the CDR3 is TGTGCCAGCAGCTTCAGAGGGGGCTCCTACAATGAGCAGTTCTTC. It yields the protein CASSFRGGSYNEQFF.

The chain recombines TRBV3-1 (or the pseudogene TRBV3-2) with TRBJ1-2; 8 positions agree with TRBD1. The V and J ends lost 2 bases and 3 bases, in that order; junction bases with no gene match: 5. The germline CDR1 and CDR2 sequences are LGHDT and YNNKEL (reference sequence). The CDR3 contains 15 residues. The CDR3 DNA reads TGTGCCAGCAGCCAACCAGGGGGCATTGACTATGGCTACACCTTC. Translation: CASSQPGGIDYGYTF.

DNA for the CDR3: TGCGCCAGCAGCTTGATTCCCGCAGGAAATAATGAAAAACTGTTTTTT. It specifies CASSLIPAGNNEKLFF. This rearrangement joins TRBV5-1 to TRBJ1-4; D remains ambiguous. The length of the CDR3 is 16 residues. The V gene's germline CDR1 is SGHRS and CDR2 YFSETQ. V lost 1 base and J lost 4, with 14 bases in between.

This chain uses TRBV5-8 with TRBJ2-3, with D maybe TRBD2 (5 bases). Germline CDR1 and CDR2: SGHTS and YDEGEE. This CDR3 contains 18 residues. V lost 0 bases and J lost 3, with 20 bases in between. The CDR3 loop is CASSLVGALSLQTDTQYF. CDR3 in DNA: TGTGCCAGCAGCTTGGTGGGAGCGCTAAGCCTGCAAACAGATACGCAGTATTTT.

The rearrangement uses TRBV3-1 (or the pseudogene TRBV3-2) and TRBJ2-1; TRBD2 is a possible D gene (6 bases). The CDR3 consists of 17 residues. The germline V gene has CDR1 LGHDT and CDR2 YNNKEL (reference sequence). The ends were cut back, 0 bases at V and 3 bases at J, with 15 bases in the middle. CDR3 region: CASSQDSPGAHYNEQFF. In DNA, the CDR3 is TGTGCCAGCAGCCAAGATTCTCCGGGAGCCCACTACAATGAGCAGTTCTTC.

V gene TRBV27 combines with J gene TRBJ1-5, with D tentatively TRBD1 (5 bases). The CDR3 loop spans 17 amino acids. Germline loops: CDR1 MNHEY, CDR2 SMNVEV (reference sequence). V was pared by 6 bases and J by 0 bases, with 18 bases between. CDR3 in DNA: TGTGCCAGCAGATCCCAGGGAACGTCATATAGCAATCAGCCCCAGCATTTT. Translation: CASRSQGTSYSNQPQHF.

This chain links TRBV30 with TRBJ2-3; tentatively, D is TRBD1 (6 bases). The V end was cut by 5 bases, the J end by 6 bases, with 9 bases between. The CDR3 consists of 11 residues. In germline, CDR1 is GTSNPN, CDR2 SVGIG (reference sequence). The CDR3: CAWSQGDTQYF. The CDR3, as DNA: TGTGCCTGGTCCCAGGGGGATACGCAGTATTTT.

This chain uses TRBV5-1 with TRBJ2-7; D perhaps matches TRBD2 (5 bases). V was shortened by 1 base and J by 6 bases, with 11 bases between the two germline ends. The germline gives CDR1 SGHRS, CDR2 YFSETQ. The CDR3 contains 13 residues. The CDR3 sequence: CASSLWEQSEQYF. In DNA, the CDR3 is TGCGCCAGCAGCTTGTGGGAGCAAAGCGAGCAGTACTTC.

CDR3 residues: CASSPISTDEQFF. The CDR3 DNA reads TGTGCCAGCAGTCCTATAAGTACGGATGAGCAGTTCTTC. The rearrangement uses TRBV7-9 and TRBJ2-1; D unclear. This CDR3 has 13 residues. Trimming pared 6 bases from V and 8 bases from J, leaving 14 bases between. Looked up from germline, CDR1 is SEHNR and CDR2 is FQNEAQ (reference sequence).

The rearrangement uses TRBV29-1 and TRBJ1-5; possibly TRBD1 for D (5 bases). In germline, CDR1 is SQVTM, CDR2 ANQGSEA. V lost 4 bases to trimming and J lost 0 bases, with 13 bases between them. The CDR3 contains 15 residues. The CDR3 sequence: CSVGSGPNSNQPQHF. The CDR3 bases are TGCAGCGTTGGGTCAGGGCCCAATAGCAATCAGCCCCAGCATTTT.

The chain has TRBV5-5 and TRBJ1-4, with D possibly matching TRBD1 (5 bases). The V end was cut by 2 bases, the J end by 4 bases, with 15 bases between. The CDR3 sequence is 16 residues long. The germline gives CDR1 SGHKS, CDR2 YYEKEE (reference sequence). CDR3 in amino acids: CASSFPTRRGNEKLFF. In nucleotides, the CDR3 is TGTGCCAGCAGCTTCCCGACCCGGAGGGGTAATGAAAAACTGTTTTTT.

This clone has a count of ten or more. J is TRBJ1-5 and V is TRBV5-1; unclear D gene. Between the trimmed V and J ends, which lost 1 base and 3 bases, there was a span of 11 bases. Looked up from germline, CDR1 is SGHRS and CDR2 is YFSETQ. The length of the CDR3 is 15 residues. The CDR3 nucleotides are TGCGCCAGCAGCTTGTCCGGGAATGACAATCAGCCCCAGCATTTT. Translation gives CASSLSGNDNQPQHF.